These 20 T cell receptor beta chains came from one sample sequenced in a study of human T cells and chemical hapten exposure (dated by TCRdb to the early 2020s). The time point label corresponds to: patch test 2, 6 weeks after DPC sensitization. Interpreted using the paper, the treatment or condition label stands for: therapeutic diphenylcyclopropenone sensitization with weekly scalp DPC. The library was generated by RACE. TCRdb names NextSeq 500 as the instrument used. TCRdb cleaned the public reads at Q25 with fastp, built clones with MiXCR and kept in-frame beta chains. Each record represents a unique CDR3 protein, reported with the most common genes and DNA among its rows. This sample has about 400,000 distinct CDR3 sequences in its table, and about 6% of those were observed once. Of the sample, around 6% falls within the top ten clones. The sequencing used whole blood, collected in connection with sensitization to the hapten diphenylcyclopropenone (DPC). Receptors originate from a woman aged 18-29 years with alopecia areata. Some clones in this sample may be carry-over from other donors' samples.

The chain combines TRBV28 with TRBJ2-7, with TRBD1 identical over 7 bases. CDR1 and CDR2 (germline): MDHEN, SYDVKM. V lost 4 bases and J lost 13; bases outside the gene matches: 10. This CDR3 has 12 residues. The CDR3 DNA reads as TGTGCCAGCAGTTCGGGTAGACAGGGAGTATACTTC. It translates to CASSSGRQGVYF.

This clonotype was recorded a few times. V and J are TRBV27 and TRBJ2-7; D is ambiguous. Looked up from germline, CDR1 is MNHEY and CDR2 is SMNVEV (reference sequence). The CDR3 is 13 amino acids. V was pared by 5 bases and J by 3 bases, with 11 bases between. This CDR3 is CASSPALGYEQYF. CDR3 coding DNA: TGTGCCAGCAGTCCGGCGCTGGGCTACGAGCAGTACTTC.

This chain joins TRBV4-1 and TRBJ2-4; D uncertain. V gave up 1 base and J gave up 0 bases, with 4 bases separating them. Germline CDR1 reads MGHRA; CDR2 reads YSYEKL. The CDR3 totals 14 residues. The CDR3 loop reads CASSQVVAKNIQYF. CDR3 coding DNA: TGCGCCAGCAGCCAAGTAGTAGCCAAAAACATTCAGTACTTC.

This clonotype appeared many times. The DNA of the CDR3 is TGTGCCATCAGTGAGTCAGGGGGCCTAAGTCAGCCCCAGCATTTT. Translated: CAISESGGLSQPQHF. The genes are TRBV10-3 and TRBJ1-5; 7 nucleotides line up with TRBD1. V gave up 0 bases and J gave up 6 bases; unmatched junction bases: 5. This CDR3 has 15 amino acids. Germline CDR1 ENHRY, CDR2 SYGVKD.

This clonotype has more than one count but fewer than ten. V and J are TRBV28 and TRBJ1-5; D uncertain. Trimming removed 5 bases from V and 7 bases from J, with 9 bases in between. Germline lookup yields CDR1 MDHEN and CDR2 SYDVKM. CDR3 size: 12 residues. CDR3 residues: CASSTVVQPQHF. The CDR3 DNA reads TGTGCCAGCAGTACCGTCGTCCAGCCCCAGCATTTT.

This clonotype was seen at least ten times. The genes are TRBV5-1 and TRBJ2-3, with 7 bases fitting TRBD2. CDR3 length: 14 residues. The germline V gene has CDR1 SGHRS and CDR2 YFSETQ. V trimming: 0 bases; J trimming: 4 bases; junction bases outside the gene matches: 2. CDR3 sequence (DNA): TGCGCCAGCAGCTTGGTTCTAGCGGCAGATACGCAGTATTTT. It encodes CASSLVLAADTQYF.

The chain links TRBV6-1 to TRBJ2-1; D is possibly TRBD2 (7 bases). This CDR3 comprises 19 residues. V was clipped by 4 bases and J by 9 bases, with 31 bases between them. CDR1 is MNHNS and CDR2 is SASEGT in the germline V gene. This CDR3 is CASSGGTSGPSGGPSEQFF. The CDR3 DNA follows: TGTGCCAGCAGTGGCGGGACATCGGGCCCATCGGGGGGCCCCAGTGAGCAGTTCTTC.

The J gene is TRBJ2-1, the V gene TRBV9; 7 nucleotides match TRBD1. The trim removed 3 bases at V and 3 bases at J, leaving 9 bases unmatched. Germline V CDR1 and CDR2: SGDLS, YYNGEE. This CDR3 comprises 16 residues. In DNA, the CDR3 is TGTGCCAGCAGCGCGACGACAGGGACCCACTACAATGAGCAGTTCTTC. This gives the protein CASSATTGTHYNEQFF.

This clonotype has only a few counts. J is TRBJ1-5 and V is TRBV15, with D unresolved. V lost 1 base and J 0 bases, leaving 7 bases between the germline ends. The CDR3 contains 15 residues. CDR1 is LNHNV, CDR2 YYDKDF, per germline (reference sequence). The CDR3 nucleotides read TGTGCCACCAGCAGAGCCGGAATTAGCAATCAGCCCCAGCATTTT. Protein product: CATSRAGISNQPQHF.

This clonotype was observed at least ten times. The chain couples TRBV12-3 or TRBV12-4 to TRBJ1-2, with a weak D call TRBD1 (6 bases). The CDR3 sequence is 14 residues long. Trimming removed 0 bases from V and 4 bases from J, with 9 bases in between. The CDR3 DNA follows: TGTGCCAGCAGTTTAGCCGGGGGCCCCTATGGCTACACCTTC. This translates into CASSLAGGPYGYTF.

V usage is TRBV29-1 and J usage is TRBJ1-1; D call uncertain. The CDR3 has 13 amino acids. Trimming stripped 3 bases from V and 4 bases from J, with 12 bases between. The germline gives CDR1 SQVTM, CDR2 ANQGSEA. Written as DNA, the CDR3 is TGCAGCGTTGAGTGGCTCTTGGGCACTGAAGCTTTCTTT. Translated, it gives CSVEWLLGTEAFF.

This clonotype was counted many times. This CDR3 reads CASSYSEGTVHMNTEAFF. The DNA for the CDR3 is TGTGCCAGCAGTTACAGTGAGGGCACCGTACACATGAACACTGAAGCTTTCTTT. V and J are TRBV6-5 and TRBJ1-1, with D unresolved. Germline values: CDR1 MNHEY, CDR2 SVGAGI. V was trimmed by 2 bases and J by 0 bases, leaving 19 bases between them. The CDR3 consists of 18 residues.

The CDR3 reads CASSLDRGLDGYTF. CDR3 nucleotides: TGTGCCAGCAGTCTCGACAGGGGGCTTGATGGCTACACCTTC. This chain connects TRBV12-3 or TRBV12-4 to TRBJ1-2; 10 nucleotides line up with TRBD1. Trimming removed 5 bases from V and 6 bases from J; junction bases left unmatched: 6. The CDR3 spans 14 residues.

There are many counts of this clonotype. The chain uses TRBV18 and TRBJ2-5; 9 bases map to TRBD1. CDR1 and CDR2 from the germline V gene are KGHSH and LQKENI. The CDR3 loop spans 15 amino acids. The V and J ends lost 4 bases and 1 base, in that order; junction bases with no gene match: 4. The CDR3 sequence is CASSQPGQGQETQYF. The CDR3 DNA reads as TGTGCCAGCTCACAGCCGGGACAGGGCCAAGAGACCCAGTACTTC.

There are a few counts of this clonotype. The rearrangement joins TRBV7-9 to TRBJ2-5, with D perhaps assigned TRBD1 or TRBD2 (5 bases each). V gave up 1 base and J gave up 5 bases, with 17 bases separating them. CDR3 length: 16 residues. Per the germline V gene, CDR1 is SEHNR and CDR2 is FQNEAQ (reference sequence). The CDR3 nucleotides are TGTGCCAGCAGCTTAGTCGTAGCGACGGACAAGGAGACCCAGTACTTC. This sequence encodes CASSLVVATDKETQYF. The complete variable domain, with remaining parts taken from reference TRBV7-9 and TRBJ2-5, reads DTGVSQNPRHKITKRGQNVTFRCDPISEHNRLYWYRQTLGQGPEFLTYFQNEAQLEKSRLLSDRFSAERPKGSFSTLEIQRTEQGDSAMYLCASSLVVATDKETQYFGPGTRLLVL.

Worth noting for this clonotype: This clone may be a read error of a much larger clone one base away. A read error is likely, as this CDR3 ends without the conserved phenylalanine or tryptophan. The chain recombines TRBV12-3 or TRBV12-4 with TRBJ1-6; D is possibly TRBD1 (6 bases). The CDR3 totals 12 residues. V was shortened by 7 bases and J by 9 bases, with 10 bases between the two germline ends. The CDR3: CASKQGGSPLHI. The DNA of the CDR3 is TGTGCCAGCAAACAGGGCGGTTCACCCCTCCACATT.

CDR3 DNA: TGTGCCAGCAGCTCGATTAGCGATGAGCAGTTCTTC. This encodes CASSSISDEQFF. The V call is TRBV5-5, the J call TRBJ2-1; D perhaps matches TRBD2 (5 bases). The germline gives CDR1 SGHKS, CDR2 YYEKEE (reference sequence). The CDR3 has 12 residues. Trimming left V 3 bases short and J 8 bases short, with 9 bases between. The full variable domain, with the rest looked up from reference TRBV5-5 and TRBJ2-1, is DAGVTQSPTHLIKTRGQQVTLRCSPISGHKSVSWYQQVLGQGPQFIFQYYEKEERGRGNFPDRFSARQFPNYSSELNVNALLLGDSALYLCASSSISDEQFFGPGTRLTVL.

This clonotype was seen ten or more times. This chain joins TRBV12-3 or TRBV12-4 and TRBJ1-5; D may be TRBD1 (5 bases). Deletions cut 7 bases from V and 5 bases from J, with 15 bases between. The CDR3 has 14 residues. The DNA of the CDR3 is TGTGCCAGCAATCCCCAGGGCGCGCATCAGCCCCAGCATTTT. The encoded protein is CASNPQGAHQPQHF.

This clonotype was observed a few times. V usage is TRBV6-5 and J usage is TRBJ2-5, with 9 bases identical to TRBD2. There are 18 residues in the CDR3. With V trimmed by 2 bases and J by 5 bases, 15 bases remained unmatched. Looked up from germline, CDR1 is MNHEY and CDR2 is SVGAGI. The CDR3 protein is CASSYLPKFSGGKETQYF. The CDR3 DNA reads TGTGCCAGCAGTTACCTCCCGAAATTTAGCGGGGGTAAGGAGACCCAGTACTTC.

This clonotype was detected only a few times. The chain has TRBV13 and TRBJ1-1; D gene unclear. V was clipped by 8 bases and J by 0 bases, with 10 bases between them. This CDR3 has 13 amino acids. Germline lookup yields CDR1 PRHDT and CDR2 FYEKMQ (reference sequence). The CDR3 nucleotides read TGTGCCAGCTTGGCGGATTTGAACACTGAAGCTTTCTTT. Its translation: CASLADLNTEAFF.